This TCR beta chain was profiled in a study of OX40 agonist ivuxolimab in advanced cancers. The CDR3 consists of 15 residues. Trimming took 4 bases from V and 5 from J; bases not matched to a gene: 8. CDR1 and CDR2 from the germline V gene are SGDLS and YYNGEE. Regarding the study as a whole: What antigens the expanded peripheral T cells recognized was never established.

Comment on this clone: Antigen specificity is unknown.

Some clones are missing from TCRdb's copy, which holds only in-frame ones; the method was immunoSEQ multiplex PCR. The table lists around 64,000 clones, roughly 83% of them singletons. V usage is TRBV9 and J usage is TRBJ2-1, with TRBD2 matching over 8 bases. Sequences were derived from CD4+ or CD8+ T cells sorted from blood, sampled in a trial of the OX40 agonist ivuxolimab. This TCR came from an adult with an advanced solid tumor such as melanoma, head and neck, liver or kidney cancer. CDR3 coding DNA: TGTGCCAGCAGCCCTTGGGCTAGCGGGCACAATGAGCAGTTCTTC. It encodes CASSPWASGHNEQFF.